These T cell receptor beta chains were read from a single sample in a study of CD8+ T cells in alopecia areata. Produced via immunoSEQ multiplex PCR; TCRdb's table is partial and in-frame only. This sample yields around 210,000 clones, of which 64% are seen a single time; 4.2% belongs to the top ten. Sequences were derived from CD4+ T cells sorted from blood, sampled at week 4, from a patient treated with tofacitinib. Receptors originate from a human donor with alopecia areata. Both conserved end residues are part of each CDR3. D genes are given only for firm matches. Size values are once, few and many counts, or a class for expanded clones, and some rows have none.

V	size	D	J	length	CDR3	DNA
TRBV18	-	TRBD2	TRBJ2-7	14	CASSREGRGYEQYF	TGTGCCAGCTCCCGGGAGGGGAGGGGCTACGAGCAGTACTTC
TRBV5-6	few	TRBD2	TRBJ2-7	17	CASSATGTSGGIYEQYF	TGTGCCAGCAGCGCCACCGGGACTAGCGGGGGCATTTACGAGCAGTACTTC
TRBV5-5	-	TRBD2	TRBJ2-5	15	CASTISGGYQETQYF	TGTGCCAGCACCATTAGCGGGGGGTACCAAGAGACCCAGTACTTC
TRBV30	-	-	TRBJ2-7	13	CAWSVLNSYEQYF	TGTGCCTGGAGTGTGTTAAATTCCTACGAGCAGTACTTC
TRBV15	few	-	TRBJ1-4	15	CATSRARGDDEKLFF	TGTGCCACCAGCAGAGCGCGGGGCGACGATGAAAAACTGTTTTTT
TRBV7-6	-	TRBD2	TRBJ2-3	15	CASSFLAGGTDTQYF	TGTGCCAGCAGCTTTTTAGCGGGGGGCACAGATACGCAGTATTTT
TRBV5-1	-	-	TRBJ2-6	15	CASRPAGSGANVLTF	TGCGCCAGCAGGCCCGCAGGGTCTGGGGCCAACGTCCTGACTTTC
TRBV30	-	-	TRBJ1-2	13	CAWSQGSSGGYTF	TGTGCCTGGTCACAGGGATCTTCAGGGGGCTACACCTTC
TRBV4-3	-	-	TRBJ2-5	14	CASSQDARQETQYF	TGCGCCAGCAGCCAAGATGCTAGACAAGAGACCCAGTACTTC
TRBV5-4	once	TRBD2	TRBJ2-3	15	CASSFKLAGGDTQYF	TGTGCCAGCAGCTTTAAACTAGCGGGGGGCGATACGCAGTATTTT
TRBV7-2	-	-	TRBJ1-3	17	CASSSFPGTPLGNTIYF	TGTGCCAGCAGCTCATTTCCCGGGACCCCGCTTGGAAACACCATATATTTT
TRBV12-5	few	-	TRBJ1-1	13	CASGTATNTEAFF	TGTGCTAGTGGTACCGCCACGAACACTGAAGCTTTCTTT
TRBV14	-	-	TRBJ2-7	11	CASSQGFEQYF	TGTGCCAGCAGCCAGGGGTTCGAGCAGTACTTC
TRBV30	few	-	TRBJ1-2	13	CAWSPTGSYGYTF	TGTGCCTGGAGTCCAACAGGAAGCTATGGCTACACCTTC
TRBV5-6	-	-	TRBJ1-2	14	CASSFDSLDYGYTF	TGTGCCAGCAGCTTCGACAGCCTTGACTATGGCTACACCTTC
TRBV21-1	-	-	TRBJ2-4	14	CASSPRGGGDIQYF	TGTGCCAGCAGCCCCCGGGGGGGAGGGGACATTCAGTACTTC
TRBV30	few	-	TRBJ1-6	15	CAWSAKDGLNSPLHF	TGTGCCTGGAGTGCCAAGGACGGACTTAATTCACCCCTCCACTTT
TRBV6-5	-	-	TRBJ2-5	13	CASHNGGEETQYF	TGTGCCAGCCACAACGGGGGAGAAGAGACCCAGTACTTC
TRBV4-1	-	TRBD1	TRBJ2-5	14	CASSLTGGWETQYF	TGCGCCAGCAGCCTTACAGGGGGCTGGGAGACCCAGTACTTC
TRBV9	few	-	TRBJ1-5	13	CASSRGPNQPQHF	TGTGCCAGCTCCCGGGGCCCCAATCAGCCCCAGCATTTT
TRBV30	-	-	TRBJ2-4	14	CAWSRGLAKNIQYF	TGTGCCTGGAGCAGGGGCCTAGCCAAAAACATTCAGTACTTC
TRBV18	once	-	TRBJ2-2	13	CASSFRDTGELFF	TGTGCCAGCTCATTTCGGGACACCGGGGAGCTGTTTTTT
TRBV29-1	-	-	TRBJ2-2	13	CSARSADTGELFF	TGCAGCGCTCGAAGCGCCGACACCGGGGAGCTGTTTTTT
TRBV2	-	TRBD2	TRBJ2-1	16	CASSEGLAGGNNEQFF	TGTGCCAGCAGTGAGGGGCTAGCGGGGGGGAACAATGAGCAGTTCTTC
TRBV30	few	-	TRBJ2-1	16	CAWSPQPGIRGNEQFF	TGTGCCTGGAGTCCTCAACCGGGTATTAGGGGAAATGAGCAGTTCTTC
TRBV5-6	-	-	TRBJ1-1	13	CASTRQEYTEAFF	TGTGCCAGCACCCGGCAGGAGTACACTGAAGCTTTCTTT
TRBV4-2	-	TRBD2	TRBJ2-7	17	CASSQDLAGAATYEQYF	TGTGCCAGCAGCCAAGATTTAGCGGGGGCCGCCACCTACGAGCAGTACTTC
TRBV7-2	few	TRBD1	TRBJ2-5	16	CASSLVPGTGYETQYF	TGTGCCAGCAGCTTGGTCCCGGGGACAGGGTACGAGACCCAGTACTTC
TRBV7-2	-	-	TRBJ1-6	15	CASSFGEYYNSPLHF	TGTGCCAGCAGCTTCGGGGAATATTATAATTCACCCCTCCACTTT
TRBV15	-	-	TRBJ1-5	15	CATSRPNSANQPQHF	TGTGCCACCAGCAGGCCCAACTCGGCTAATCAGCCCCAGCATTTT
TRBV5-1	-	-	TRBJ2-6	16	CASSLSGSSGANVLTF	TGCGCCAGCAGCTTGTCAGGCAGCTCTGGGGCCAACGTCCTGACTTTC
TRBV29-1	few	-	TRBJ2-3	13	CSVNREPTDTQYF	TGCAGCGTCAACAGAGAACCCACAGATACGCAGTATTTT
TRBV9	-	-	TRBJ2-3	13	CASSYRWRDTQYF	TGTGCCAGCAGCTACAGGTGGAGAGATACGCAGTATTTT
TRBV19	-	-	TRBJ1-2	13	CASSVQGLDGYTF	TGTGCCAGTAGCGTCCAGGGACTGGATGGCTACACCTTC
TRBV7-2	-	-	TRBJ1-5	15	CASSPLRGSNQPQHF	TGTGCCAGCAGCCCACTCAGGGGAAGCAATCAGCCCCAGCATTTT
TRBV14	once	-	TRBJ2-6	15	CAGSPQVGGANVLTF	TGTGCCGGCAGCCCCCAGGTCGGTGGGGCCAACGTCCTGACTTTC
TRBV5-1	few	-	TRBJ2-5	13	CASSFNSQETQYF	TGCGCCAGCAGCTTTAACAGCCAAGAGACCCAGTACTTC
TRBV20-1	-	-	TRBJ2-7	11	CSGTSSYEQYF	TGCAGTGGTACAAGCTCCTACGAGCAGTACTTC
TRBV5-1	-	TRBD1	TRBJ2-3	16	CASSSGQGVLTDTQYF	TGCGCCAGCAGCTCGGGACAGGGGGTTCTCACAGATACGCAGTATTTT
TRBV7-2	-	TRBD1	TRBJ2-7	15	CASSRPGQLTYEQYF	TGTGCCAGCAGCCGCCCGGGACAGCTAACCTACGAGCAGTACTTC
TRBV27	-	-	TRBJ1-2	14	CASSPRQANYGYTF	TGTGCCAGCAGTCCTCGACAGGCTAACTATGGCTACACCTTC
TRBV5-1	-	TRBD1	TRBJ1-5	15	CASSPGTGINQPQHF	TGCGCCAGCAGCCCCGGGACAGGGATCAATCAGCCCCAGCATTTT
TRBV7-9	few	TRBD1	TRBJ1-2	14	CASSQSSRGYGYTF	TGTGCCAGCAGTCAATCATCCAGGGGGTATGGCTACACCTTC
TRBV29-1	-	TRBD2	TRBJ2-3	15	CSVTSGEESTDTQYF	TGCAGCGTGACTAGCGGGGAGGAGAGCACAGATACGCAGTATTTT
TRBV30	once	-	TRBJ2-7	11	CAWSVGSEQYF	TGTGCCTGGAGTGTGGGGAGCGAGCAGTACTTC
TRBV7-8	-	-	TRBJ1-5	15	CASSTQGYSNQPQHF	TGTGCCAGCAGCACACAGGGATATAGCAATCAGCCCCAGCATTTT
TRBV7-9	-	TRBD1	TRBJ1-1	15	CASSFGTGGYTEAFF	TGTGCCAGCAGCTTCGGGACAGGGGGTTACACTGAAGCTTTCTTT
TRBV6-6	-	-	TRBJ2-5	11	CASSRQETQYF	TGTGCCAGCAGTCGCCAAGAGACCCAGTACTTC
TRBV7-8	-	-	TRBJ1-2	13	CASSARVNYGYTF	TGTGCCAGCAGCGCAAGAGTAAACTATGGCTACACCTTC